This T cell receptor beta chain was documented in a study of CD8 T cells in Susac syndrome. This CDR3 has 16 amino acids. J gave up 5 bases and V 0 bases, and 9 bases lay outside the gene matches. Random hexamers served to reverse transcribe roughly 0.5 to 1 ug RNA. One entry per CDR3 protein, called by TCRdb with MiXCR from the immunoSEQ multiplex PCR reads. This repertoire shows about 47,000 distinct CDR3 sequences, approximately 92% found once; its top ten account for 0.41%. CD8+ and CD4+ T cells taken from blood had their TCR beta sequenced. This receptor was identified in a human donor in good health. Sequencing input: CD8+ T cells from PBMCs. The chain is built from TRBV23-1 and TRBJ2-7; 8 nucleotides match TRBD1. TRBV23-1 belongs to the ORF category, with a function that is uncertain. Here the CDR3 reads CASSQSRDRLPHEQYF. CDR3 sequence (DNA): TGCGCCAGCAGTCAATCCCGGGACAGGTTACCTCACGAGCAGTACTTC.